A selection of T cell receptor beta chains follows, all from one sample in a study of PD-L1 blockade in urothelial cancer. The method was immunoSEQ multiplex PCR; TCRdb's version includes in-frame clones alone and lacks a portion of them. The sample holds tens of thousands of clones, approximately 85% seen once. The sequences come from PBMCs, collected around atezolizumab (anti-PD-L1) treatment. The receptors were gathered from a man aged 50-60 years with urothelial cancer. Each CDR3 is given with its conserved first and last residue. A D gene is named only where the DNA matches it firmly. Not every row has a clone size; where given, it reads once, few, many or a size class.

j_gene	d_gene	len	abundance	v_gene	CDR3aa	CDR3nt
TRBJ2-5	.	12	.	TRBV5-1	CASRPGGETQYF	TGCGCCAGCAGGCCCGGGGGAGAGACCCAGTACTTC
TRBJ2-3	.	13	.	TRBV6-5	CASSYSAPDTQYF	TGTGCCAGCAGTTACTCAGCCCCAGATACGCAGTATTTT
TRBJ2-7	TRBD1	14	.	TRBV11-2	CASSLSRQGYEQYF	TGTGCCAGCAGCTTATCAAGACAGGGCTACGAGCAGTACTTC
TRBJ2-6	.	16	.	TRBV5-1	CASSPPTGLGANVLTF	TGCGCCAGCAGCCCGCCGACAGGACTTGGGGCCAACGTCCTGACTTTC
TRBJ2-2	.	14	once	TRBV5-4	CASSFPRGTGELFF	TGTGCCAGCAGCTTCCCTAGGGGCACCGGGGAGCTGTTTTTT
TRBJ2-3	.	12	.	TRBV19	CASSRFTDTQYF	TGTGCCAGTAGTCGGTTCACAGATACGCAGTATTTT
TRBJ1-4	TRBD1	14	few	TRBV5-6	CASRPTGADEKLFF	TGTGCCAGCAGGCCAACAGGGGCTGATGAAAAACTGTTTTTT
TRBJ1-2	TRBD1	13	.	TRBV6-5	CASTPRGVDGYTF	TGTGCCAGCACCCCCAGGGGGGTTGATGGCTACACCTTC
TRBJ1-1	TRBD1	15	.	TRBV28	CASQKRTGWGVSAFF	TGTGCCAGCCAGAAAAGGACAGGGTGGGGTGTCTCGGCTTTCTTT
TRBJ2-5	.	14	few	TRBV9	CASSVTQGGETQYF	TGTGCCAGCAGCGTAACGCAGGGCGGAGAGACCCAGTACTTC
TRBJ1-2	.	11	.	TRBV12-5	CASGLQYGYTF	TGTGCTAGTGGTTTGCAGTACGGCTACACCTTC
TRBJ2-1	TRBD2	17	.	TRBV6-4	CASSDSSGAGGVNEQFF	TGTGCCAGCAGTGACTCGAGCGGGGCGGGAGGGGTTAATGAGCAGTTCTTC
TRBJ1-1	.	12	many	TRBV5-1	CASSLGPERAFF	TGCGCCAGCAGCTTGGGACCCGAGAGGGCTTTCTTT